This TCR beta chain was obtained from a study of shared clonotypes between healthy human individuals. Assay used: immunoSEQ multiplex PCR; TCRdb lists only in-frame clones, some missing. The repertoire holds some 1.5 million clones, with about 98% as singletons. The sample was naive CD4+ T cells sorted from blood. Specified subset: CD45RA+ positively selected. This TCR was sampled from a man in his thirties or forties in good health.

In DNA, the CDR3 is TGCAGCGTGACGACTAGCGGCTACCAAGAGACCCAGTACTTC. It yields the protein CSVTTSGYQETQYF. The chain recombines TRBV29-1 with TRBJ2-5; 9 bases match TRBD2. CDR1 and CDR2 (germline): SQVTM, ANQGSEA. This CDR3 comprises 14 residues. V was pared by 6 bases and J by 0 bases, with 5 bases of the junction left unmatched.